These 28 T cell receptor beta chains came from one sample sequenced in a study of blood T cell repertoires in COVID-19. Produced via immunoSEQ multiplex PCR; TCRdb's table is partial and in-frame only. The sample has 200,000 to 300,000 clones, around 83% seen once. Sequencing input: peripheral blood. The receptors originated from a woman between 18 and 30 years old with acute or convalescent COVID-19.

The CDR3 coding sequence is TGTGCCACCAGCAGAAACTCAGACTATAACACTGAAGCTTTCTTT. It codes for CATSRNSDYNTEAFF. The gene calls are TRBV15 and TRBJ1-1; no clear D gene. V gave up 2 bases and J gave up 2 bases, with 12 bases separating them. The CDR3 covers 15 residues. The germline CDR1 and CDR2 sequences are LNHNV and YYDKDF (reference sequence).

This clone was seen only a few times. The chain employs TRBV4-1 and TRBJ2-2; TRBD2 might be the D (6 bases). Germline CDR1 is MGHRA and CDR2 is YSYEKL. Trimming cost V 4 bases and J 0 bases, with 15 bases left between them. This CDR3 is built from 17 residues. CDR3 region: CASSRYGTSTNTGELFF. The CDR3, as DNA: TGCGCCAGCAGCCGATACGGGACTTCCACGAACACCGGGGAGCTGTTTTTT.

The chain recombines TRBV30 with TRBJ1-6, with 9 bases aligning to TRBD1. The CDR3 runs 15 residues. Germline V gene sequence: CDR1 GTSNPN, CDR2 SVGIG (reference sequence). V shed 4 bases, J shed 8 bases, and the junction held 9 bases outside the gene matches. The CDR3 protein is CAWNLKTGGYSPLHF. The CDR3 nucleotides read TGTGCCTGGAACCTAAAGACAGGGGGATATTCACCCCTCCACTTT.

The gene calls are TRBV28 and TRBJ1-5; D not resolved. The germline V gene encodes CDR1 MDHEN and CDR2 SYDVKM. This CDR3 is built from 11 residues. With 9 bases removed from V and 9 bases from J, the gap between germline ends came to 12 bases. CDR3 nucleotides: TGTGCCAGTCGGAGTTTGGGGCCCCAGCATTTT. It encodes CASRSLGPQHF.

The V and J genes are TRBV30 and TRBJ2-3; 7 bases align to TRBD2. Germline V lookup: CDR1 GTSNPN, CDR2 SVGIG (reference sequence). The CDR3 is 14 residues long. Trimming removed 7 bases from V and 0 bases from J; junction bases left unmatched: 7. In DNA form, the CDR3 reads TGTGCCTCTACCCTAGCGGAGAGCACAGATACGCAGTATTTT. As protein: CASTLAESTDTQYF.

The chain couples TRBV7-9 to TRBJ1-2; perhaps TRBD1 as D (5 bases). The length of the CDR3 is 14 residues. V lost 5 bases and J lost 3, with 13 bases in between. Germline V gene sequence: CDR1 SEHNR, CDR2 FQNEAQ (reference sequence). The CDR3 nucleotides read TGTGCCAGCAGCCACCCCCAGGGCTACTATGGCTACACCTTC. Translating gives CASSHPQGYYGYTF.

J is TRBJ1-2 and V is TRBV7-9, with 9 bases fitting TRBD1. Germline assignment: CDR1 SEHNR and CDR2 FQNEAQ (reference sequence). Trimming at V came to 6 bases and at J to 4 bases, leaving 6 bases not matched to a gene. CDR3 length equals 14 residues. The CDR3 is CASRRDREIYGYTF. CDR3 coding DNA: TGTGCCAGCAGGAGGGACAGGGAAATCTATGGCTACACCTTC.

CDR3 protein: CASSIHRLRVYGYTF. The CDR3 nucleotides read TGTGCCAGTAGTATCCACAGACTCAGGGTATACGGCTACACCTTC. The chain carries TRBV19 and TRBJ1-2; tentatively, D is TRBD1 (5 bases). This CDR3 is 15 amino acids long. Germline V lookup: CDR1 LNHDA, CDR2 SQIVND (reference sequence). Trimming took 3 bases from V and 8 from J, leaving 19 bases between them.

The V call is TRBV5-6, the J call TRBJ2-1, with 12 bases that match TRBD2. The junction had 7 bases not matched to a gene; V was cut back by 4 bases and J by 5 bases. Per germline, CDR1 SGHDT and CDR2 YYEEEE. CDR3 length: 16 residues. The CDR3 protein is CASSPETSGSNNEQFF. The CDR3 nucleotides are TGTGCCAGCAGCCCCGAGACTAGCGGGAGCAACAATGAGCAGTTCTTC.

This clone occurred a few times. The V call is TRBV5-4, the J call TRBJ2-5; D is unresolved. This CDR3 is built from 14 residues. Looked up from germline, CDR1 is SGHNT and CDR2 is YYREEE (reference sequence). V was clipped by 1 base and J by 0 bases, with 7 bases between them. The CDR3, as DNA: TGTGCCAGCAGCTTGCCAAGCGACCAAGAGACCCAGTACTTC. Translated: CASSLPSDQETQYF.

This sequence joins TRBV6-2 or TRBV6-3 and TRBJ2-7; 8 bases line up with TRBD2. This CDR3 comprises 14 residues. V lost 3 bases to trimming and J lost 3 bases; unmatched junction nucleotides: 4. From germline, CDR1 is MNHEY and CDR2 SVGEGT. Written as DNA, the CDR3 is TGTGCCAGCAGTTATGGCGGGAGGAACTACGAGCAGTACTTC. Amino acid sequence: CASSYGGRNYEQYF.

Points on this clone: One end of the junction does not line up with germline, which may come from a read error. V and J are TRBV25-1 and TRBJ2-5, with a weak D call TRBD2 (6 bases). Germline loops: CDR1 MGHDK, CDR2 SYGVNS. This CDR3 region has 14 residues. The DNA of the CDR3 is TGTGCCAGCTGTGAGGACGGCCGGGGGGAGACCCAGTACTTC. It is translated as CASCEDGRGETQYF. Together with reference TRBV25-1 and TRBJ2-5, the CDR3 gives the full variable domain: EADIYQTPRYLVIGTGKKITLECSQTMGHDKMYWYQQDPGMELHLIHYSYGVNSTEKGDLSSESTVSRIRTEHFPLTLESARPSHTSQYLCASCEDGRGETQYFGPGTRLLVL.

The chain employs TRBV5-1 and TRBJ2-3, with TRBD2 as a possible D gene (5 bases). Trimming removed 4 bases from V and 6 bases from J, with 9 bases in between. Germline V lookup: CDR1 SGHRS, CDR2 YFSETQ. This CDR3 is built from 12 residues. In nucleotides, the CDR3 is TGCGCCAGCAGCGGTTCGGGGGATACGCAGTATTTT. Residues: CASSGSGDTQYF.

This chain uses TRBV12-3 or TRBV12-4 with TRBJ1-1; the match to TRBD1 covers 7 bases. The CDR3 is made up of 12 amino acids. The ends lost 4 bases at V and 10 bases at J; junction bases unmatched: 6. The CDR3 DNA follows: TGTGCCAGCAGTTGGACAGGCGGAGGAGCTTTCTTT. This gives the protein CASSWTGGGAFF.

The chain couples TRBV6-4 to TRBJ2-1; 7 positions agree with TRBD1. This CDR3 spans 16 amino acids. Germline V CDR1 and CDR2: MRHNA, SNTAGT. V trimming: 0 bases; J trimming: 9 bases; junction bases outside the gene matches: 11. The CDR3 DNA reads as TGTGCCAGCAGTGACTCGAGAGACAGGGTAAGCGGTGAGCAGTTCTTC. Translation gives CASSDSRDRVSGEQFF.

In its sample, this clone was seen once. J is TRBJ2-7 and V is TRBV4-3; a possible D gene is TRBD2 (5 bases). CDR1 is LGHNA and CDR2 is YSLEER in the germline V gene. V shed 0 bases and J shed 4 bases, with 13 bases lying between them. CDR3 length equals 15 residues. CDR3 region: CASSQDGRRAYEQYF. In DNA, the CDR3 is TGCGCCAGCAGCCAAGATGGCCGGCGGGCGTACGAGCAGTACTTC.

This clone was picked up many times. The V call is TRBV5-4, the J call TRBJ1-2, with D uncertain. V was cut by 0 bases and J by 5 bases, with 14 bases left in between. Germline V gene data show CDR1 as SGHNT and CDR2 as YYREEE (reference sequence). CDR3 length: 15 residues. The DNA for the CDR3 is TGTGCCAGCAGCTTGGCCAAGGTTCCGGGGTATGGCTACACCTTC. Translating gives CASSLAKVPGYGYTF.

In regard to this clone: The same CDR3 arises from other DNA sequences in this sample as well. This chain joins TRBV27 and TRBJ1-5, with a possible D match to TRBD1 (5 bases). Trimming took off 4 bases at V and 0 bases at J, with 7 bases between the two ends. Germline-derived CDR1 and CDR2 are MNHEY and SMNVEV (reference sequence). This CDR3 contains 14 residues. CDR3 nucleotides: TGTGCCAGCAGTTCCCAGGGTAGCAATCAGCCCCAGCATTTT. Its translation is CASSSQGSNQPQHF.

The chain couples TRBV3-1 (or the pseudogene TRBV3-2) to TRBJ2-2, with 8 bases lining up with TRBD2. Germline V lookup: CDR1 LGHDT, CDR2 YNNKEL (reference sequence). The CDR3 is made up of 15 amino acids. V lost 1 base, J lost 3 bases, and 1 base stayed unmatched. The CDR3: CASSQGLAHTGELFF. The DNA of the CDR3 is TGTGCCAGCAGCCAAGGACTAGCGCACACCGGGGAGCTGTTTTTT.

This clone was detected once. This rearrangement joins TRBV4-1 to TRBJ1-6; 7 bases align to TRBD1. Trimming took 4 bases from V and 3 from J; bases not matched to a gene: 6. The CDR3 covers 16 residues. The germline V gene encodes CDR1 MGHRA and CDR2 YSYEKL. As DNA, the CDR3 is TGCGCCAGCAGCCGAGGACAGGAACTCTATAATTCACCCCTCCACTTT. This gives the protein CASSRGQELYNSPLHF.

The chain carries TRBV4-3 and TRBJ1-2; 8 bases are a match to TRBD1. Trimming cost V 2 bases and J 5 bases; bases outside gene matches: 7. This CDR3 region has 15 residues. Germline V CDR1 and CDR2: LGHNA, YSLEER. CDR3 nucleotide sequence: TGCGCCAGCAGCCAACAGCCAGGGGGCGGGTATGGCTACACCTTC. Its translation: CASSQQPGGGYGYTF.

V and J are TRBV11-3 and TRBJ2-2; no definite D call. The germline V gene encodes CDR1 SGHNT and CDR2 YENEEA. Trimming pared 0 bases from V and 0 bases from J, leaving 5 bases between. The CDR3 extends over 15 amino acids. The CDR3 here is CASSLDTTNTGELFF. Here the CDR3 DNA reads TGTGCCAGCAGCTTAGATACTACGAACACCGGGGAGCTGTTTTTT.

This chain connects TRBV10-3 to TRBJ2-1; a weak D match, TRBD2 (6 bases). Trimming removed 0 bases at V and 8 bases at J, with 11 bases between. Germline V gene sequence: CDR1 ENHRY, CDR2 SYGVKD. The CDR3 spans 14 residues. The CDR3 loop is CAISESGGGDEQFF. Here the CDR3 DNA reads TGTGCCATCAGTGAGTCGGGCGGCGGGGATGAGCAGTTCTTC.

As regards this clone: The same CDR3 arises from other DNA sequences in this sample as well. The chain links TRBV5-1 to TRBJ2-3, with D possibly matching TRBD2 (5 bases). Germline CDR1 SGHRS, CDR2 YFSETQ. The CDR3 contains 13 residues. The V gene lost 2 bases and the J gene lost 1 base, with 5 bases spanning the gap. As DNA, the CDR3 is TGCGCCAGCAGCTTCGGGGGCACAGATACGCAGTATTTT. Translating it yields CASSFGGTDTQYF.

The CDR3 is CASSLARGNEQFF. DNA for the CDR3: TGCGCCAGCAGCTTGGCGAGAGGCAATGAGCAGTTCTTC. The gene calls are TRBV5-1 and TRBJ2-1, with D unresolved. V lost 0 bases, J lost 6 bases, and 7 bases lay in between. This CDR3 spans 13 amino acids. Germline CDR1 SGHRS, CDR2 YFSETQ.

Written as DNA, the CDR3 is TGTGCCAGCAGAGGAGGGGGCGAGAACTATGGCTACACCTTC. Encoded protein: CASRGGGENYGYTF. The chain joins TRBV2 to TRBJ1-2; TRBD1 agrees at 7 bases. CDR1 is SNHLY and CDR2 is FYNNEI in the germline V gene. V dropped 6 bases and J dropped 2; count of bases not matched to a gene: 6. The CDR3 loop spans 14 amino acids.

The rearrangement uses TRBV28 and TRBJ2-1; 7 bases fit TRBD2. There are 14 residues in the CDR3. V lost 2 bases and J lost 6; bases outside the gene matches: 4. CDR1 MDHEN and CDR2 SYDVKM come from the germline V gene. DNA for the CDR3: TGTGCCAGCAGTTTAAGCGGGAAGCTCAATGAGCAGTTCTTC. Protein: CASSLSGKLNEQFF.

V is TRBV11-2 and J is TRBJ2-7; perhaps TRBD2 as D (5 bases). There are 14 residues in the CDR3. Germline V lookup: CDR1 SGHAT, CDR2 FQNNGV. V was pared by 2 bases and J by 0 bases, with 8 bases between. CDR3 amino acids: CASSLLGSSYEQYF. The CDR3 region has the DNA TGTGCCAGCAGCTTACTAGGGAGCTCCTACGAGCAGTACTTC.